Listed below are T cell receptor beta chains from one sample, sequenced in a study of blood T cell repertoires in COVID-19. Generated by immunoSEQ multiplex PCR, the TCRdb table keeps only in-frame clones and is missing some. The table includes about 220,000 clones, less than 90% detected once. Sequencing was done on a sample of PBMCs or T cells enriched from blood (not recorded which). The receptors come from a woman in her 30s who had recovered from COVID-19. The CDR3 runs from the conserved cysteine through the conserved F or W. A D gene is named only where the DNA matches it firmly. Not all rows give a size; the values are once, few, many and, for expanded clones, a class.

d_gene	j_gene	abundance	v_gene	CDR3aa	CDR3nt
TRBD1	TRBJ1-2	-	TRBV15	CATSRDTGTGVGYTF	TGTGCCACCAGCAGAGATACGGGGACAGGCGTTGGCTACACCTTC
-	TRBJ1-1	once	TRBV2	CASSEGSPKAFF	TGTGCCAGCAGTGAGGGCTCCCCAAAAGCTTTCTTT
-	TRBJ1-6	-	TRBV4-2	CASSQVGEDSPLHF	TGTGCCAGCAGCCAAGTTGGTGAGGATTCACCCCTCCACTTT
-	TRBJ2-3	-	TRBV7-9	CASSLGDPTDTQYF	TGTGCCAGCAGCTTGGGAGATCCCACAGATACGCAGTATTTT
-	TRBJ2-7	once	TRBV25-1	CASSEQAPFVEQYF	TGTGCCAGCAGTGAACAGGCCCCTTTTGTAGAGCAGTACTTC
TRBD1	TRBJ1-2	few	TRBV12-3/TRBV12-4	CASSYRGRGYTF	TGTGCCAGCAGTTACAGGGGCAGAGGCTACACCTTC
TRBD1	TRBJ2-7	few	TRBV5-1	CASSLALGGQGDDEQYF	TGCGCCAGCAGCTTGGCTCTCGGTGGACAGGGAGACGACGAGCAGTACTTC
-	TRBJ2-1	-	TRBV7-3	CASSLTGGYNEQFF	TGTGCCAGCAGCTTAACCGGGGGCTACAATGAGCAGTTCTTC
-	TRBJ2-7	-	TRBV4-3	CASSQGVTYEQYF	TGCGCCAGCAGCCAAGGTGTCACTTACGAGCAGTACTTC
TRBD1	TRBJ1-5	-	TRBV4-2	CASSQDLGTAHQPQHF	TGTGCCAGCAGCCAAGATCTGGGGACAGCTCATCAGCCCCAGCATTTT
TRBD1	TRBJ1-6	-	TRBV19	CASGGQVGSPLHF	TGTGCCAGTGGAGGACAGGTCGGTTCACCCCTCCACTTT
-	TRBJ1-2	-	TRBV9	CASSVAAGARGYTF	TGTGCCAGCAGCGTAGCTGCGGGGGCGCGAGGCTACACCTTC
TRBD1	TRBJ2-1	-	TRBV11-2	CASSPGGSYNEQFF	TGTGCCAGCAGCCCAGGGGGATCCTACAATGAGCAGTTCTTC
-	TRBJ2-7	once	TRBV18	CASSPGTTGEQYF	TGTGCCAGCTCACCAGGGACAACAGGCGAGCAGTACTTC
-	TRBJ2-7	-	TRBV5-6	CASSLAPSYEQYF	TGTGCCAGCAGCTTGGCCCCGTCCTACGAGCAGTACTTC
TRBD1	TRBJ2-7	-	TRBV6-5	CASSLVGTGSEQYF	TGTGCCAGCAGTCTTGTCGGGACAGGGAGCGAGCAGTACTTC
TRBD1	TRBJ1-2	few	TRBV7-2	CASSLADRVITGYTF	TGTGCCAGCAGCTTAGCCGACAGGGTCATTACTGGCTACACCTTC
-	TRBJ2-3	-	TRBV9	CASSDGHLRADTQYF	TGTGCCAGCAGCGACGGACATCTAAGGGCAGATACGCAGTATTTT
-	TRBJ2-7	-	TRBV3-1/TRBV3-2	CASSQGFDRGGEQYF	TGTGCCAGCAGCCAGGGATTTGACAGGGGAGGGGAGCAGTACTTC
TRBD1	TRBJ2-7	-	TRBV5-4	CASSVRDRGHEQYF	TGTGCCAGCAGCGTACGGGACAGGGGCCACGAGCAGTACTTC
TRBD1	TRBJ1-1	-	TRBV3-1/TRBV3-2	CASSPGTGWNTEAFF	TGTGCCAGCAGCCCGGGGACAGGGTGGAACACTGAAGCTTTCTTT
-	TRBJ2-7	-	TRBV5-5	CASSLVPTNWGEDEQYF	TGTGCCAGCAGCTTGGTTCCCACAAACTGGGGAGAGGACGAGCAGTACTTC
-	TRBJ2-6	-	TRBV6-2/TRBV6-3	CASSPLTAGANVLTF	TGTGCCAGCAGCCCTCTGACTGCAGGGGCCAACGTCCTGACTTTC
-	TRBJ1-6	-	TRBV20-1	CSASRGNNSPLHF	TGCAGTGCTAGTCGGGGGAATAATTCACCCCTCCACTTT
-	TRBJ1-4	once	TRBV9	CASSPSGAHNEKLFF	TGTGCCAGCAGCCCCTCAGGGGCCCATAATGAAAAACTGTTTTTT
-	TRBJ1-3	-	TRBV12-3/TRBV12-4	CASSQGGDTIYF	TGTGCCAGCAGCCAGGGTGGGGACACCATATATTTT
TRBD2	TRBJ2-5	-	TRBV4-1	CASSQGLPEETQYF	TGCGCCAGCAGCCAGGGACTACCGGAAGAGACCCAGTACTTC
TRBD1	TRBJ1-1	-	TRBV2	CASSQNRGPANTEAFF	TGTGCCAGCAGCCAAAACAGGGGTCCTGCGAACACTGAAGCTTTCTTT
-	TRBJ1-1	-	TRBV5-1	CASSLDGRANTEAFF	TGCGCCAGCAGCTTGGATGGCAGGGCAAACACTGAAGCTTTCTTT
-	TRBJ1-4	-	TRBV6-5	CASSLDSYNEKLFF	TGTGCCAGCAGTTTGGACAGCTATAATGAAAAACTGTTTTTT
TRBD1	TRBJ2-1	-	TRBV9	CASSVGTGDYNEQFF	TGTGCCAGCAGCGTAGGGACAGGGGACTACAATGAGCAGTTCTTC
-	TRBJ1-2	-	TRBV7-2	CASSPGLSLYGYTF	TGTGCCAGCAGCCCAGGACTGTCGCTTTATGGCTACACCTTC
-	TRBJ1-4	-	TRBV5-5	CASSLEQSATNEKLFF	TGTGCCAGCAGCTTAGAACAGTCTGCAACTAATGAAAAACTGTTTTTT
TRBD1	TRBJ1-6	-	TRBV27	CASSWDGQGNSPLHF	TGTGCCAGCAGTTGGGACGGACAGGGGAATTCACCCCTCCACTTT
TRBD1	TRBJ2-5	-	TRBV7-6	CASSLRDRGDLPGRTQYF	TGTGCCAGCAGCCTCCGGGACAGGGGCGACCTACCGGGGAGGACCCAGTACTTC
-	TRBJ1-2	-	TRBV25-1	CASSLSNQGRDGYTF	TGTGCCAGCAGTCTCTCCAACCAGGGGAGGGATGGCTACACCTTC
TRBD1	TRBJ2-5	-	TRBV15	CATSRDGQGPGVETQYF	TGTGCCACCAGCAGGGACGGACAGGGTCCAGGGGTCGAGACCCAGTACTTC
-	TRBJ2-2	few	TRBV7-2	CASSYQGELFF	TGTGCCAGCAGCTATCAGGGGGAGCTGTTTTTT
TRBD1	TRBJ2-3	-	TRBV4-3	CASSLGQASTDTQYF	TGCGCCAGCAGCTTAGGACAGGCTAGCACAGATACGCAGTATTTT
TRBD1	TRBJ2-7	-	TRBV7-2	CASSPSRDRGHEQYF	TGTGCCAGCAGCCCAAGTCGGGACAGGGGCCACGAGCAGTACTTC
TRBD2	TRBJ2-3	once	TRBV5-1	CASRPGLGSDTQYF	TGCGCCAGCCGACCGGGACTAGGATCAGATACGCAGTATTTT
TRBD1	TRBJ2-1	-	TRBV19	CASSGHRGLSYNEQFF	TGTGCCAGTAGTGGGCACAGGGGGCTTTCCTACAATGAGCAGTTCTTC